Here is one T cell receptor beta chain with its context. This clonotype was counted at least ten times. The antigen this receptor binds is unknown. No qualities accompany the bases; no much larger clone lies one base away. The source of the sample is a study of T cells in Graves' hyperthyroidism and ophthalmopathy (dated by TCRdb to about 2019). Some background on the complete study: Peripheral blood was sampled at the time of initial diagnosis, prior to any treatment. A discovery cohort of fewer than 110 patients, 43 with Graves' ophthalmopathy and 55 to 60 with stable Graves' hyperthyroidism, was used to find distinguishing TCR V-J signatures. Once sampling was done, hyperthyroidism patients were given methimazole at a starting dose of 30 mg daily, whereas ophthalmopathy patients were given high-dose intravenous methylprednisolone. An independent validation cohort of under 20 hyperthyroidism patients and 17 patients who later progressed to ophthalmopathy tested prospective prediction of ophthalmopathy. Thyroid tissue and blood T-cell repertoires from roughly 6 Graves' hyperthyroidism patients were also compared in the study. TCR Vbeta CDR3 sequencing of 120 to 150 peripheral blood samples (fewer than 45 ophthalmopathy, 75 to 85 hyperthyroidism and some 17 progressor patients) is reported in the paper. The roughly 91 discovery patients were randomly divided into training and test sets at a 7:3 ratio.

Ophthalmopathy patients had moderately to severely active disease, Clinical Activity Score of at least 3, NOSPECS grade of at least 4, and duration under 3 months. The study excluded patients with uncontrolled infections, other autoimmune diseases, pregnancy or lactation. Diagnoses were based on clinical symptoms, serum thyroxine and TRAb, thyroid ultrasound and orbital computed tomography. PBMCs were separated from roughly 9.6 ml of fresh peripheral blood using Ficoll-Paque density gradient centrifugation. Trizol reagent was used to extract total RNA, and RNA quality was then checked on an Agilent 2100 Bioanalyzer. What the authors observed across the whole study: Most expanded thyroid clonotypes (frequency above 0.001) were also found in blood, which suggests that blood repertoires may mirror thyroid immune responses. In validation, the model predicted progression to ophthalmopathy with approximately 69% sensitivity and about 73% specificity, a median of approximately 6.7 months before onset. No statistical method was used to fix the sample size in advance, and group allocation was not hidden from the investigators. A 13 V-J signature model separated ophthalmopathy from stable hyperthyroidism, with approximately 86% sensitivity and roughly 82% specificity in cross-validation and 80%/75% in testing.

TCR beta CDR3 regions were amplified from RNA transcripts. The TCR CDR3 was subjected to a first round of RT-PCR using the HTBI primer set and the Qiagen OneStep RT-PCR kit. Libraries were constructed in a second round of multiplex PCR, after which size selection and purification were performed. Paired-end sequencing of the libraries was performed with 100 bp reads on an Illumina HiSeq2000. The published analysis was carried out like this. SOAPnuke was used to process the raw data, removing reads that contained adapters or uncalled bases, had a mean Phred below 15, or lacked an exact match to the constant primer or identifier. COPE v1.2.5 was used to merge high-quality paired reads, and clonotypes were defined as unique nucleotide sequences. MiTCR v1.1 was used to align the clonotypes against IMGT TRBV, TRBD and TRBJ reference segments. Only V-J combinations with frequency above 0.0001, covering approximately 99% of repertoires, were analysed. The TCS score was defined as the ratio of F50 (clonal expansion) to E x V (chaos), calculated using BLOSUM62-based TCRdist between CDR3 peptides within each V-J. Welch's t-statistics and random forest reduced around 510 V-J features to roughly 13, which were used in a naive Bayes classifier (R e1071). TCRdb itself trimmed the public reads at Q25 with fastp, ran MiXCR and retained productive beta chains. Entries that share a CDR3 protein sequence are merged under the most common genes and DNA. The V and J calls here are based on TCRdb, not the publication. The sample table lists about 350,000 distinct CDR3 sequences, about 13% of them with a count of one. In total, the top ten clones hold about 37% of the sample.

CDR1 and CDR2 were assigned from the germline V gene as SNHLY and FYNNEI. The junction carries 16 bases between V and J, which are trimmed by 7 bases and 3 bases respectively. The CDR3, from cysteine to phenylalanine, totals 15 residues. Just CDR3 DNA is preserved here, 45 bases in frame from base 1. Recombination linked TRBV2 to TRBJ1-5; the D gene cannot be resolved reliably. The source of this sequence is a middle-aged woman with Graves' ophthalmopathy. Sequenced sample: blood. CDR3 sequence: CASILLEGLNQPQHF. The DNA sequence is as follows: TGTGCCAGCATCCTTTTGGAAGGCCTCAATCAGCCCCAGCATTTT.